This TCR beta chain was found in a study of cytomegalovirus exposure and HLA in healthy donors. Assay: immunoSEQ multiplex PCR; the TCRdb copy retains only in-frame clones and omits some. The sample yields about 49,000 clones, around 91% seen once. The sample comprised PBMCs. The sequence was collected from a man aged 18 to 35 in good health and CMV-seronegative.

The CDR3 nucleotides read TGTGCCAGCAGCTTGGACCACTACACCGGGGAGCTGTTTTTT. Residues: CASSLDHYTGELFF. This rearrangement joins TRBV5-8 to TRBJ2-2; no reliable D call. CDR3 length: 14 residues. Germline V gives CDR1 SGHTS, CDR2 YDEGEE. V was cut by 0 bases and J by 3 bases, with 6 bases left in between. Combining the CDR3 with reference TRBV5-8 and TRBJ2-2 gives the whole variable domain EAGVTQSPTHLIKTRGQQATLRCSPISGHTSVYWYQQALGLGLQFLLWYDEGEERNRGNFPPRFSGRQFPNYSSELNVNALELEDSALYLCASSLDHYTGELFFGEGSRLTVL.